This is a list of T cell receptor beta chains from one sample in a study of blood T cells in healthy people across ages. One entry per CDR3 protein results from TCRdb running MiXCR on the 5' RACE reads. The profile shows approximately 2,000,000 distinct CDR3 sequences, 30% to 40% of them singletons. Sequencing was done on a sample of blood. The source of these receptors is a human donor in good health. Each CDR3 is given with its conserved first and last residue. A D gene is named only where the DNA matches it firmly. Some rows have no size entry. The others give once, few or many, or a class for an expanded clone.

CDR3 DNA	CDR3 protein	V gene	D gene	J gene	clone size
TGCAGTGCTAGACCCCTGAGCTGGGGGGGGAACACTGAAGCTTTCTTT	CSARPLSWGGNTEAFF	TRBV20-1	.	TRBJ1-1	.
TGTGCCAGCAGCCAGTTAGGAACCTACGAGCAGTACTTC	CASSQLGTYEQYF	TRBV3-1	.	TRBJ2-7	.
TGTGCCATCGGCACTTCGGCAGTCCATGAAAAACTGTTTTTT	CAIGTSAVHEKLFF	TRBV7-9	.	TRBJ1-4	few
TGTGCCAGCAGCCTTGGGGGTATGGACACTGAAGCTTTCTTT	CASSLGGMDTEAFF	TRBV6-1	.	TRBJ1-1	.
TGTGCCACCAGCAGAGGGTCAGTCCTCAATTCACCCCTCCACTTT	CATSRGSVLNSPLHF	TRBV15	.	TRBJ1-6	few
TGTGCCAGCAGCTTGCAATTAGACCCCGGGGGCTACACCTTC	CASSLQLDPGGYTF	TRBV7-8	.	TRBJ1-2	.
TGTGCCAGCAGTAGGCTAGCGGGGGTAGCCAAAAACATTCAGTACTTC	CASSRLAGVAKNIQYF	TRBV28	TRBD2	TRBJ2-4	.
TGCAGTGCTAGACCCGACGACAATCAGCCCCAGCATTTT	CSARPDDNQPQHF	TRBV20-1	.	TRBJ1-5	.
TGCAGCGTTGAAGACGGGGATGGCTACACCTTC	CSVEDGDGYTF	TRBV29-1	.	TRBJ1-2	many
TGCGCCAGCAGCCAAGATTACGCGGACAGTTTCACAGATACGCAGTATTTT	CASSQDYADSFTDTQYF	TRBV4-3	.	TRBJ2-3	.
TGTGCCAGCAGCGAAACTGATCAGGGTTTTGGTGGCTACACCTTC	CASSETDQGFGGYTF	TRBV25-1	.	TRBJ1-2	.
TGCAGTGCTATCGACCGCATTGGTAATTCACCCCTCCACTTT	CSAIDRIGNSPLHF	TRBV20-1	.	TRBJ1-6	.
TGTGCCAGCAGCTTAGGTTTGGGGCCCGGGGCCAACGTCCTGACTTTC	CASSLGLGPGANVLTF	TRBV7-2	.	TRBJ2-6	few
TGTGCCAGCAGTTTTCTCCGGGACATCTTCTTAGGACCCCACGAGCAGTACTTC	CASSFLRDIFLGPHEQYF	TRBV27	.	TRBJ2-7	.
TGCAGCGTTCGGGGGGGAGCGGACACCGGGGAGCTGTTTTTT	CSVRGGADTGELFF	TRBV29-1	TRBD2	TRBJ2-2	.
TGCGCCAGCAGCCAAGTGGCAGGGGAGGATTTCAGACTGTTTTTT	CASSQVAGEDFRLFF	TRBV4-3	.	TRBJ1-4	.
TGTGCCAGCGACAGAGGGGGGAGCTCCTATAATTCACCCCTCCACTTT	CASDRGGSSYNSPLHF	TRBV6-6	.	TRBJ1-6	.
TGTGCCAGCCGCTTGTTTGGGACAGGCTCATCAGATACGCAGTATTTT	CASRLFGTGSSDTQYF	TRBV7-2	TRBD1	TRBJ2-3	.
TGTGCCAGCAGCTACCGACAGGGGCTAACCGGGGAGCTGTTTTTT	CASSYRQGLTGELFF	TRBV11-2	TRBD1	TRBJ2-2	.
TGCAGTGCTAGTGCGGGTATTGAGACCCAGTACTTC	CSASAGIETQYF	TRBV20-1	.	TRBJ2-5	.
TGTGCCATCAGTGGAACCAGTAACACTGAAGCTTTCTTT	CAISGTSNTEAFF	TRBV10-3	.	TRBJ1-1	.
TGCGCCAGCAGCACCGGGACTGTAACAGATACGCAGTATTTT	CASSTGTVTDTQYF	TRBV5-1	.	TRBJ2-3	.
TGTGCCAGCAGTTTTTCACCGGGACTAGATTCCACAGATACGCAGTATTTT	CASSFSPGLDSTDTQYF	TRBV7-3	TRBD2	TRBJ2-3	.
TGTGCCAGCAGCTTAGAATCGGGTACGCAGTATTTT	CASSLESGTQYF	TRBV7-2	.	TRBJ2-3	.
TGTGCCAGCAGCTTCACTGAAACAGGGGGCTATGGCTACACCTTC	CASSFTETGGYGYTF	TRBV7-2	TRBD1	TRBJ1-2	few
TGTGCCAGCACTGACCGGAGCAGCGAGCAGTTCTTC	CASTDRSSEQFF	TRBV6-2/TRBV6-3	.	TRBJ2-1	.
TGTGCCAGCAGTTTTCAGGGCCCTGGGCCCAAAGCTTTCTTT	CASSFQGPGPKAFF	TRBV6-2/TRBV6-3	.	TRBJ1-1	few
TGCAGCGTTGAAGAGGGGGGCGAGTTGAGTGGGCAGTACTTC	CSVEEGGELSGQYF	TRBV29-1	.	TRBJ2-4	.
TGTGCCAGCAGCCACCCCAGGGGGCAAGGGCAGTACTTC	CASSHPRGQGQYF	TRBV3-1	TRBD1	TRBJ2-5	few
TGCAGTGCTAGCTCGGGGCAAGGAGAAGCTTTCTTT	CSASSGQGEAFF	TRBV20-1	.	TRBJ1-1	.
TGTGCCAGCAGCTCCCCACTTAGCGGCCCGCCCGCAGATACGCAGTATTTT	CASSSPLSGPPADTQYF	TRBV7-6	.	TRBJ2-3	.
TGTGCCAGCACCCCGGGTCTCATCGGGGAGACCCAGTACTTC	CASTPGLIGETQYF	TRBV6-5	.	TRBJ2-5	few
TGTGCCAGCAGCCATGGGGGAAACCACTACGAGCAGTACTTC	CASSHGGNHYEQYF	TRBV3-1	.	TRBJ2-7	.
TGTGCCAGCAGCCAAACGGACAGGGATTCTTATGGCTACACCTTC	CASSQTDRDSYGYTF	TRBV4-2	TRBD1	TRBJ1-2	.
TGTGCCAGCAGCCCATACCTGACCAACTACGAGCAGTACTTC	CASSPYLTNYEQYF	TRBV7-2	.	TRBJ2-7	once
TGTGCCAGCAGCTCGACAGCTCAAATGAACACTGAAGCTTTCTTT	CASSSTAQMNTEAFF	TRBV28	.	TRBJ1-1	.
TGCAGTGCTAGGAGTCCAGGAGGCGGCACTGAAGCTTTCTTT	CSARSPGGGTEAFF	TRBV20-1	.	TRBJ1-1	few
TGCGCCAGCAGCTTGTCTACGTATGAGCAGTTCTTC	CASSLSTYEQFF	TRBV5-1	.	TRBJ2-1	.
TGTGCCAGCAGACAGGGGGAAGACTCCTACGAGCAGTACTTC	CASRQGEDSYEQYF	TRBV12-3/TRBV12-4	TRBD1	TRBJ2-7	.
TGTGCTAGTGGTTTGGTACCAGGGTATGGCTACACCTTC	CASGLVPGYGYTF	TRBV12-5	.	TRBJ1-2	.
TGCGCCAGCAGCGACACGGACCCCTACGAGCAGTACTTC	CASSDTDPYEQYF	TRBV5-1	.	TRBJ2-7	.
TGCAGTGCCGTGACCAATGAGCAGTTCTTC	CSAVTNEQFF	TRBV20-1	.	TRBJ2-1	.
TGTGCCAGCTCACCATTACCGGGACAGGGTCATTGGACCGGGGAGCTGTTTTTT	CASSPLPGQGHWTGELFF	TRBV18	TRBD1	TRBJ2-2	.
TGTGCCAGCAGTTACGAAGGGGGCGAGCAGTACTTC	CASSYEGGEQYF	TRBV6-6	.	TRBJ2-7	.
TGTGCCAGCAGCTTAGTCCCGGGATATGACTATGGCTACACCTTC	CASSLVPGYDYGYTF	TRBV7-9	.	TRBJ1-2	.
TGTGCCAGCAGTTACAGGGCGGGAAGGGATACGCAGTATTTT	CASSYRAGRDTQYF	TRBV6-5	.	TRBJ2-3	few
TGTGCCAGCACCCCGGGGCGGGGGGCCTATGAGCAGTTCTTC	CASTPGRGAYEQFF	TRBV3-1	TRBD2	TRBJ2-1	few
TGTGCCAGCAGTTCGGGACAGAGCGAGCAGTACTTC	CASSSGQSEQYF	TRBV12-3/TRBV12-4	TRBD1	TRBJ2-7	.
TGTGCCAGCAGCCAAGCCGGGGCAGGATCCTACGAGCAGTACTTC	CASSQAGAGSYEQYF	TRBV3-1	.	TRBJ2-7	few
TGTGCCAGCAGTTTAGCGCCTCAGGGCTACGAGCAGTACTTC	CASSLAPQGYEQYF	TRBV7-2	.	TRBJ2-7	few
TGTGCCAGCAGCGGTAGCGGGGGGGACCAAGAGACCCAGTACTTC	CASSGSGGDQETQYF	TRBV9	TRBD2	TRBJ2-5	.
TGTGCCAGCAGCCCATGGACAGGGGTGAACACTGAAGCTTTCTTT	CASSPWTGVNTEAFF	TRBV9	TRBD1	TRBJ1-1	.
TGCAGTGCTACCGATCCAGTGGCAGCTTTCTTT	CSATDPVAAFF	TRBV20-1	.	TRBJ1-1	few
TGTGCCAGCAGTTACTCTCGTTTGTTACCGGGCCAGAATGCTGGCTACACCTTC	CASSYSRLLPGQNAGYTF	TRBV6-5	.	TRBJ1-2	few
TGTGCCAGCAGCTCCGCGCAGCGCATGACCAATCAGCCCCAGCATTTT	CASSSAQRMTNQPQHF	TRBV7-2	.	TRBJ1-5	.
TGTGCCAGCAGTCGCCAGGGACAGTGCTACGAGCAGTACTTC	CASSRQGQCYEQYF	TRBV28	TRBD1	TRBJ2-7	.
TGTGCCAGCAAGAAATTAGCCTACAATGAGCAGTTCTTC	CASKKLAYNEQFF	TRBV2	.	TRBJ2-1	.
TGTGCCAGCAGCTTAGCTCTATCAACAGAGGGGCAGTATTTT	CASSLALSTEGQYF	TRBV7-2	.	TRBJ2-3	.
TGTGCCAGCAGCCCGAGAGTCGAGTTGACAGGGGGCGACTATGGCTACACCTTC	CASSPRVELTGGDYGYTF	TRBV11-2	TRBD1	TRBJ1-2	.